The 10 T cell receptor beta chains in this list originate from one sample, sequenced in a study of blood T cell repertoires in COVID-19. Assay used: immunoSEQ multiplex PCR; TCRdb lists only in-frame clones, some missing. This table holds around 140,000 clones, over 80% found once. Input material: peripheral blood. Receptor source: a man aged 55-75 years with active or convalescent COVID-19.

J is TRBJ1-6 and V is TRBV19; TRBD1 aligns across 8 bases. The CDR3 sequence is 13 residues long. Per the germline V gene, CDR1 is LNHDA and CDR2 is SQIVND (reference sequence). Unmatched junction bases numbered 6, after V lost 8 bases and J lost 9 bases. CDR3: CASGDRLASPLHF. DNA of the CDR3: TGTGCCAGTGGGGACAGGCTGGCTTCACCCCTCCACTTT.

The chain recombines TRBV9 with TRBJ1-1, with no clear D. CDR1 and CDR2 from the germline V gene are SGDLS and YYNGEE. Trimming removed 3 bases from V and 3 bases from J, with 12 bases in between. There are 14 residues in the CDR3. CDR3 in DNA: TGTGCCAGCAGCGCCGGAGGTGAGGACACTGAAGCTTTCTTT. Amino acid sequence: CASSAGGEDTEAFF.

The chain uses TRBV27 and TRBJ2-7; 11 bases fit TRBD1. Germline CDR1 reads MNHEY; CDR2 reads SMNVEV (reference sequence). Trimming at V came to 8 bases and at J to 1 base, leaving 7 bases not matched to a gene. CDR3 length equals 15 residues. The CDR3 here is CASLRTGGKSYEQYF. For the CDR3, the DNA is TGTGCCAGCCTCCGGACAGGGGGCAAGTCCTACGAGCAGTACTTC.

This chain links TRBV7-9 with TRBJ1-5; D might be TRBD1 (5 bases). Germline-derived CDR1 and CDR2 are SEHNR and FQNEAQ (reference sequence). V lost 4 bases and J 5 bases, leaving 9 bases between the germline ends. The CDR3 runs 13 residues. The CDR3 DNA sequence: TGTGCCAGCAGCTCACAGGAGTATCAGCCCCAGCATTTT. Its translation is CASSSQEYQPQHF.

The genes are TRBV28 and TRBJ1-2, with D unresolved. Trimming shortened V by 3 bases and J by 8 bases, and 13 bases separated the two germline ends. Germline V CDR1 and CDR2: MDHEN, SYDVKM. This CDR3 is built from 13 residues. The CDR3 bases are TGTGCCAGCAGTTTGCTCAACGGGTTAGGCTACACCTTC. This codes for CASSLLNGLGYTF.

The genes are TRBV30 and TRBJ2-5; D is unresolved. CDR3 length equals 11 residues. Germline loops: CDR1 GTSNPN, CDR2 SVGIG (reference sequence). V lost 3 bases, J lost 1 base, and 3 bases lay in between. In nucleotides, the CDR3 is TGTGCCTGGAGCCTCCAAGAGACCCAGTACTTC. Amino acids: CAWSLQETQYF.

The chain links TRBV6-6 to TRBJ1-4; 9 bases fit TRBD1. This CDR3 has 13 residues. After removal of 8 bases from V and 12 bases from J, the junction contained 10 bases not matched to a gene. The germline CDR1 and CDR2 sequences are MNHNY and SVGAGI (reference sequence). The CDR3 nucleotides read TGTGCCAGCCACAGGGGGCTAGGCGGCCAACTGTTTTTT. This gives the protein CASHRGLGGQLFF.

To note about this clone: The same CDR3 is also encoded by other DNA sequences in this sample. The rearrangement uses TRBV5-5 and TRBJ1-4; TRBD1 aligns across 7 bases. Trimming removed 0 bases from V and 8 bases from J; junction bases left unmatched: 4. The CDR3 sequence is 14 residues long. Germline-derived CDR1 and CDR2 are SGHKS and YYEKEE (reference sequence). The CDR3 DNA reads TGTGCCAGCAGCTTGGGACAGGGTGGCGAAAAACTGTTTTTT. Residues: CASSLGQGGEKLFF.

The chain links TRBV29-1 to TRBJ2-3; perhaps TRBD2 as D (6 bases). CDR3 length equals 16 residues. Trimming left V 6 bases short and J 4 bases short, with 23 bases between. Germline CDR1 and CDR2: SQVTM and ANQGSEA. CDR3 residues: CSVEGRAVRGSDTQYF. The CDR3 nucleotides read TGCAGCGTGGAGGGTAGGGCAGTACGGGGTTCAGATACGCAGTATTTT.

The V gene is TRBV18, the J gene TRBJ2-6; 9 bases agree with TRBD1. The V gene's germline CDR1 is KGHSH and CDR2 LQKENI. J gave up 0 bases and V 3 bases, and 9 bases lay outside the gene matches. This CDR3 has 19 amino acids. CDR3 sequence: CASSPRTGEMGSGANVLTF. CDR3 DNA sequence: TGTGCCAGCTCACCCCGGACAGGGGAAATGGGCTCTGGGGCCAACGTCCTGACTTTC.